The clone carrying this T cell receptor (beta chain) has only a few counts. This may arise from a read error, as a much more abundant clone is one base away. This sample is part of a study of immune heterogeneity within non-small cell lung tumors. Bulk tumor genomic DNA, 550 to 650 ng per sample, was the template. While surgery was under way, several biopsies spaced far apart were taken per primary tumor. With untreated, newly diagnosed non-small cell lung cancer, the patients went on to undergo curative surgery. It was a multiplex PCR that amplified TCR beta CDR3, with 32 V and 13 J primers. MiXCR, applied by TCRdb to the multiplex PCR reads, yields one record per CDR3 protein. Found here are approximately 4,600 distinct CDR3 sequences, 36% of them singletons; the top ten hold about 32%. Sample: lung tumor tissue. The clonotype comes from a woman between 50 and 59 years old with non-small cell lung cancer.

The CDR3 region has the DNA TGCGCCAGCAGCTTGGGAGTTAGCAGGGGGCTGGCCGAGACCCAGTACTTC. This codes for CASSLGVSRGLAETQYF. V and J are TRBV5-1 and TRBJ2-5; 8 bases are a match to TRBD1. The junction had 12 bases not matched to a gene; V was cut back by 0 bases and J by 5 bases. The germline gives CDR1 SGHRS, CDR2 YFSETQ. CDR3 size: 17 residues. Full variable domain (outside the CDR3, taken from reference TRBV5-1 and TRBJ2-5): KAGVTQTPRYLIKTRGQQVTLSCSPISGHRSVSWYQQTPGQGLQFLFEYFSETQRNKGNFPGRFSGRQFSNSRSEMNVSTLELGDSALYLCASSLGVSRGLAETQYFGPGTRLLVL.